This is a list of T cell receptor beta chains from one sample in a study of blood T cells in healthy people across ages. TCRdb re-derived calls from the 5' RACE reads in MiXCR, one entry per CDR3 protein. The data hold about 1.5 million distinct CDR3 sequences, with roughly 43% observed a single time. What was sequenced was blood. The origin of the receptors is a young woman in good health. Each CDR3 is given without its conserved first and last residue. For some rows the clone size is stated as once, few or many, or as a class when expanded; others skip it.

clone_size: few; v_call: TRBV7-9; j_call: TRBJ2-7; cdr3_aa: ASSLVVAGAHEQY
clone_size: -; v_call: TRBV28; j_call: TRBJ2-1; cdr3_aa: ASLSLGGGSYNEQF
clone_size: -; v_call: TRBV18; j_call: TRBJ1-6; cdr3_aa: ASSPKPGQGPSSNNSPLH
clone_size: few; v_call: TRBV5-1; j_call: TRBJ2-5; cdr3_aa: ASKTSGVSHETQY
clone_size: -; v_call: TRBV7-2; j_call: TRBJ2-1; cdr3_aa: ASSAVTSGYNEQF
clone_size: few; v_call: TRBV5-6; j_call: TRBJ2-7; cdr3_aa: ASSLVPTGGYEQY
clone_size: -; v_call: TRBV4-2; j_call: TRBJ2-7; cdr3_aa: ASSQASDQLEQY
clone_size: few; v_call: TRBV24-1; j_call: TRBJ2-1; cdr3_aa: ATSDPGLDEQF
clone_size: -; v_call: TRBV7-2; j_call: TRBJ2-5; cdr3_aa: ASSLVGVSGIETQY
clone_size: -; v_call: TRBV5-1; j_call: TRBJ2-1; cdr3_aa: ASSQAESSYTEQF
clone_size: few; v_call: TRBV7-6; j_call: TRBJ2-1; cdr3_aa: ASSFIGLAEINEQF
clone_size: few; v_call: TRBV4-3; j_call: TRBJ2-1; cdr3_aa: ASSQEAGGRANEQF
clone_size: few; v_call: TRBV29-1; j_call: TRBJ2-2; cdr3_aa: SVEGLGGVAGELF
clone_size: -; v_call: TRBV12-3/TRBV12-4; j_call: TRBJ2-3; cdr3_aa: ASSSTGQRADTQY
clone_size: -; v_call: TRBV20-1; j_call: TRBJ2-1; cdr3_aa: SARVHGTGKETQF
clone_size: -; v_call: TRBV20-1; j_call: TRBJ1-2; cdr3_aa: SDDTRGGTNYGYT
clone_size: -; v_call: TRBV20-1; j_call: TRBJ2-3; cdr3_aa: SADGTSRGGGTQY
clone_size: few; v_call: TRBV4-1; j_call: TRBJ1-1; cdr3_aa: ASRLGPGVDTEAF
clone_size: -; v_call: TRBV28; j_call: TRBJ1-2; cdr3_aa: ASSGESGGSYGYT
clone_size: -; v_call: TRBV6-6; j_call: TRBJ1-5; cdr3_aa: ASTPVGSYSNQPQH
clone_size: -; v_call: TRBV5-1; j_call: TRBJ2-2; cdr3_aa: ASSFLGLADNTGELF
clone_size: -; v_call: TRBV7-6; j_call: TRBJ2-5; cdr3_aa: ASSYTRSEQY
clone_size: few; v_call: TRBV20-1; j_call: TRBJ2-2; cdr3_aa: SAHASEDIDFTGELF
clone_size: few; v_call: TRBV7-9; j_call: TRBJ2-3; cdr3_aa: ASSAWDSLRTDTQY
clone_size: once; v_call: TRBV7-2; j_call: TRBJ2-1; cdr3_aa: ASSLDSGGDEQF
clone_size: -; v_call: TRBV12-3/TRBV12-4; j_call: TRBJ1-5; cdr3_aa: ASSLGQGPQH
clone_size: -; v_call: TRBV4-3; j_call: TRBJ2-3; cdr3_aa: ASSQHQTVAPTDTQY
clone_size: few; v_call: TRBV7-9; j_call: TRBJ1-1; cdr3_aa: ASSMQQGNTEAF
clone_size: -; v_call: TRBV7-9; j_call: TRBJ2-1; cdr3_aa: ATAVGDAFNEQF
clone_size: many; v_call: TRBV20-1; j_call: TRBJ2-1; cdr3_aa: SAIEILSYNEQF
clone_size: many; v_call: TRBV7-2; j_call: TRBJ2-1; cdr3_aa: ASSPTSGAYNEQF
clone_size: few; v_call: TRBV7-9; j_call: TRBJ1-4; cdr3_aa: ASSPRYATNEKLF
clone_size: -; v_call: TRBV7-2; j_call: TRBJ1-4; cdr3_aa: ASSFRLGGGYEKLF
clone_size: -; v_call: TRBV7-8; j_call: TRBJ2-1; cdr3_aa: AGSLASSPSGGPDEQF
clone_size: -; v_call: TRBV6-5; j_call: TRBJ2-7; cdr3_aa: ASGYRRTGSYEQY
clone_size: -; v_call: TRBV7-9; j_call: TRBJ2-3; cdr3_aa: ASSLAQALAGTQY
clone_size: once; v_call: TRBV4-3; j_call: TRBJ1-6; cdr3_aa: ASSRRQGNSPLH
clone_size: -; v_call: TRBV10-1; j_call: TRBJ2-1; cdr3_aa: ASSEELTGYNEQF
clone_size: few; v_call: TRBV28; j_call: TRBJ2-4; cdr3_aa: ASSLGALLAKNIQY
clone_size: few; v_call: TRBV12-3/TRBV12-4; j_call: TRBJ1-2; cdr3_aa: ASSQQVVGGYT
clone_size: -; v_call: TRBV5-6; j_call: TRBJ2-5; cdr3_aa: ASSVGTSGRQY
clone_size: few; v_call: TRBV3-1; j_call: TRBJ2-1; cdr3_aa: ASSPGLGLNEQF
clone_size: few; v_call: TRBV10-3; j_call: TRBJ2-1; cdr3_aa: AISKALNEQF
clone_size: few; v_call: TRBV9; j_call: TRBJ1-2; cdr3_aa: ASSVASVNYGYT
clone_size: -; v_call: TRBV2; j_call: TRBJ2-3; cdr3_aa: ASRSTGEGTDTQY
clone_size: -; v_call: TRBV7-2; j_call: TRBJ2-3; cdr3_aa: ASSYRQGKTDTQY
clone_size: few; v_call: TRBV11-2; j_call: TRBJ1-6; cdr3_aa: ASSGDSLNSPLH
clone_size: -; v_call: TRBV11-1; j_call: TRBJ2-7; cdr3_aa: ASSLGAGNSYEQY
clone_size: few; v_call: TRBV20-1; j_call: TRBJ1-1; cdr3_aa: SARIGAGGGTEAF
clone_size: -; v_call: TRBV28; j_call: TRBJ2-7; cdr3_aa: ASRLFRVELNEQY
clone_size: -; v_call: TRBV20-1; j_call: TRBJ2-7; cdr3_aa: SERKGRVGEQY
clone_size: few; v_call: TRBV3-1; j_call: TRBJ2-3; cdr3_aa: ASSQDPGGTQY
clone_size: -; v_call: TRBV15; j_call: TRBJ2-1; cdr3_aa: ATSRTSPATYNEQF
clone_size: -; v_call: TRBV2; j_call: TRBJ1-2; cdr3_aa: AILGGNYGYT
clone_size: few; v_call: TRBV29-1; j_call: TRBJ1-1; cdr3_aa: SVGRRTMNTEAF
clone_size: -; v_call: TRBV18; j_call: TRBJ2-7; cdr3_aa: ASSPMQGPHEQY
clone_size: -; v_call: TRBV7-2; j_call: TRBJ2-3; cdr3_aa: ASSSVSLAPDTQY